Included here is one T cell receptor beta chain sequence, with context. The CDR3 has 17 amino acids. CDR1 is DFQATT and CDR2 is SNEGSKA in the germline V gene (reference sequence). V trimming: 3 bases; J trimming: 3 bases; junction bases outside the gene matches: 15. These data belong to a study of blood T cell repertoires in COVID-19. Overall study context: Acute and convalescent COVID-19 samples came from the United States, Italy and Spain. T cells, B-cell-depleted T cells, or PBMCs supplied cDNA or gDNA.

In the authors' methods: Scientists estimated how many nucleated cells there were by amplifying reference gene primers. Assay used: immunoSEQ multiplex PCR; TCRdb lists only in-frame clones, some missing. That table gives V, J and clone size, and the DNA gave D and trimming. Of 120,000 to 150,000 clones in the sample, over 75% were seen once. Sequencing input: peripheral blood. The clonotype was recovered from a man younger than 30 with COVID-19, enrolled during active disease. This sequence joins TRBV20-1 and TRBJ2-3, with 7 nucleotides matching TRBD1. CDR3 sequence reads: CSASGERVTGLTDTQYF. DNA of the CDR3: TGCAGTGCTAGTGGGGAGAGGGTGACAGGGTTGACAGATACGCAGTATTTT.